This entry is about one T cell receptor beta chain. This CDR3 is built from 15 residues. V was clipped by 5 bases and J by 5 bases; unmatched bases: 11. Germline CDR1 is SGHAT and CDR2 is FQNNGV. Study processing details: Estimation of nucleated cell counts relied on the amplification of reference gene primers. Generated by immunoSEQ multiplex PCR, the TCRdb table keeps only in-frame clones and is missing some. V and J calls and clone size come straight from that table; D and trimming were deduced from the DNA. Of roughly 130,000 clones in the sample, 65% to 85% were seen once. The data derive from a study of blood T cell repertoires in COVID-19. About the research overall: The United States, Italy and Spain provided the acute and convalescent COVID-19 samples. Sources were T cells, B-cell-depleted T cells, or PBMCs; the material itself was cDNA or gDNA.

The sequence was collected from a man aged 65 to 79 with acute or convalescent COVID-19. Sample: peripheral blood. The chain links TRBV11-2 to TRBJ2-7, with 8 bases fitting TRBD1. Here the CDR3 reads CASSLRGRLPNEQYF. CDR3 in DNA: TGTGCCAGCAGCCTCAGGGGGCGCCTCCCTAACGAGCAGTACTTC.